The T cell receptor (beta chain) described here comes from a study of shared clonotypes between healthy human individuals (dated by TCRdb to the early 2020s). About the study as a whole: Two women and three men aged 18 to 49 years were included in the cohort. Between about 0.94 and 8.9 billion PBMCs per donor were obtained by leukapheresis. Blood TCR repertoires of a handful of healthy adults were deeply sequenced to estimate repertoire size and the extent of clonotype sharing between individuals. Libraries were prepared and TCR repertoires were sequenced by different laboratories using diverse techniques, in order to increase sequencing depth and limit assay-specific biases. For each donor, CD4 naive and CD4 memory were each given three plates, CD8 naive was given two plates, and CD8 memory was given one plate.

The donors were healthy, HIV-negative adults who had no recently reported acute infections or vaccinations. All donors were Caucasian adults living in Nashville, Tennessee, USA. The CD8 memory samples were a combination of magnetically selected CD45RO+ cells and CCR7-negative CD45RA+ effector memory (TemRA) cells. Blood was obtained by leukapheresis, after which PBMCs were separated by Ficoll-Histopaque density gradient centrifugation and cryopreserved in liquid nitrogen vapor phase. Purity and quantity of every magnetically sorted T cell population were checked by analytical flow cytometry. Genomic DNA was isolated from each sorted fraction and quantified by UV absorbance on a Nanodrop 2000c. The CDR3 starts with the cysteine, ends with the phenylalanine, and has 12 residues. Of the read, only the CDR3 DNA is kept; its 36 bases are in frame from base 1. CDR1 MDHEN and CDR2 SYDVKM were looked up in the germline V gene. Trimming removed 6 bases from V and 3 bases from J, leaving 9 bases between the germline ends.

General findings and caveats noted by the study authors: Sharing across a few donors was observed for around 5% of naive CD4, 3% to 3.5% of naive CD8, roughly 2.4% of memory CD4, and roughly 0.43% of memory CD8 clonotypes. Higher generation probabilities were observed for clonotypes shared by all four sorted-subset donors than for non-shared clonotypes. Sampling was limited to blood, and TCR repertoires in tissue likely differ from TCR repertoires in blood. The genetic and exposure-history diversity represented was limited by the small number of donors. Pairwise subsampling indicated that sequencing depth was expected to affect the degree of clonotype sharing among donors. Incomplete sequencing was indicated by rarefaction of sorted-subset datasets, despite the large sequencing depth. Larger estimated clonotype richness was generally found for naive subsets than for memory subsets.

TCR CDR3 regions were amplified from genomic DNA by multiplex PCR using the deep immunoSEQ assay. Genomic DNA extracted from each cell subset was distributed evenly over all wells of several immunoSEQ 96-well plates, and each plate served as one replicate. For sorted subsets, approximately 210 ng genomic DNA, equal to about 30,000 T cell genomes, was loaded into each replicate PCR. The purified libraries were quantified using a Qubit 3.0 fluorometer, sized with a Bioanalyzer 2100, and then quantified again using the KAPA Library Quantification kit. Each immunoSEQ 96-well plate was sequenced on its own single-read 150-cycle Illumina NextSeq 550 flow cell. The authors' pipeline ran thus. Because the immunoSEQ output held only junctional sequences and lacked quality scores, the filtering could not match the filtering applied to full-length reads. To assign V/J genes and CDR3, sequences were annotated against IMGT germline references using PyIR, a Python wrapper for IgBLAST v1.9. Reads were filtered out if the reads had weak V/J assignments (E-value above 1e-6), no CDR3, stop codons, out-of-frame junctions, or ambiguous translated residues. V3J clonotypes were defined by identical inferred V gene, J gene, and CDR3 amino acid sequence. To compute the percentage overlap between repertoires, the number of shared unique clonotypes was divided by the size of the smaller repertoire. Repertoire richness was assessed with RTK rarefaction, the Chao1 estimator, and Recon v2.1 estimates of unobserved clonotypes. Generation probabilities for all TCRbeta clonotypes obtained by the gDNA method from a handful of donors were computed using OLGA. TCRdb's version of the immuneACCESS table is confined to in-frame rearrangements and falls short of the full clone set. An unresolved V gene accounts for under half of the shortfall where checked; the remainder is of unknown origin. For V, J and clone size, that table is used; D and trimming come from the DNA. The sample contains roughly 400,000 clones, 90% to 98% of them found a single time. Approximately 0.32% of the sample comes from the top ten.

On this clone itself: This clone's antigen is unknown. Base qualities were left out, and no much larger clone turns up one base away.

The chain uses TRBV28 and TRBJ2-7, with the identity of the D gene unclear. Sequenced sample: memory CD8+ T cells sorted from blood. Per the publication, the cell subset or site label means: CD45RO+ cells pooled with CCR7-negative TemRA cells. The sequence derives from a man between 25 and 39 years old in good health. The CDR3 protein sequence reads: CASSRAFYEQYF. The nucleotides read TGTGCCAGCAGCCGGGCCTTCTACGAGCAGTACTTC. The CDR3 plus the reference TRBV28 and TRBJ2-7 genes for the other parts give the full variable domain: DVKVTQSSRYLVKRTGEKVFLECVQDMDHENMFWYRQDPGLGLRLIYFSYDVKMKEKGDIPEGYSVSREKKERFSLILESASTNQTSMYLCASSRAFYEQYFGPGTRLTVT.